The subject of this entry is one TCR beta chain. TCRdb's copy holds only in-frame clones and misses some; the assay was immunoSEQ multiplex PCR. The table shows 45,000 to 50,000 clones, with around 80% occurring only once. These data originate in a study of blood T cell repertoires in COVID-19. Study details: The United States, Italy and Spain supplied acute and convalescent COVID-19 samples. PBMCs, B-cell-depleted T cells, or T cells provided the cDNA or gDNA that made up the material.

V trimming: 0 bases; J trimming: 5 bases; junction bases outside the gene matches: 7. The CDR3 extends over 17 amino acids. CDR1 and CDR2 (germline): SGHRS, YFSETQ. This sequence joins TRBV5-1 and TRBJ2-3; 12 bases map to TRBD1. This clonotype was sampled from a man older than 75 in a cohort sampled during active COVID-19. Sequencing was performed on peripheral blood. The CDR3, as DNA: TGCGCCAGCAGCTTGGGACCGGGACAGGGGGCGGGAGATACGCAGTATTTT. It codes for CASSLGPGQGAGDTQYF.